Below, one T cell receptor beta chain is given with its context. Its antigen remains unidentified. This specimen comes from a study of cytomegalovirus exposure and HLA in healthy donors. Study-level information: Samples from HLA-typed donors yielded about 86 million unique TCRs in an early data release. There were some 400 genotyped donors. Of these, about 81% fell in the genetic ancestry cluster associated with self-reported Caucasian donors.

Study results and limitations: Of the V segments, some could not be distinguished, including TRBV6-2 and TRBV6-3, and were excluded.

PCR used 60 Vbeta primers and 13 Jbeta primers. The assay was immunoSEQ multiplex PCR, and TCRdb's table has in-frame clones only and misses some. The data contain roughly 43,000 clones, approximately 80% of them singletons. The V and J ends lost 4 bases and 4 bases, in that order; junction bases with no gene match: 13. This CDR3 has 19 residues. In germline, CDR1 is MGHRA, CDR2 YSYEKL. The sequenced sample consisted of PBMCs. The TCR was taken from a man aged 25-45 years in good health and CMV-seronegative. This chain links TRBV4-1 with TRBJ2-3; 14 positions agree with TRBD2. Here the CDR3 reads CASSPGTSGSIGGADTQYF. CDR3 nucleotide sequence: TGCGCCAGCAGCCCCGGGACTAGCGGGAGTATTGGGGGAGCAGATACGCAGTATTTT.